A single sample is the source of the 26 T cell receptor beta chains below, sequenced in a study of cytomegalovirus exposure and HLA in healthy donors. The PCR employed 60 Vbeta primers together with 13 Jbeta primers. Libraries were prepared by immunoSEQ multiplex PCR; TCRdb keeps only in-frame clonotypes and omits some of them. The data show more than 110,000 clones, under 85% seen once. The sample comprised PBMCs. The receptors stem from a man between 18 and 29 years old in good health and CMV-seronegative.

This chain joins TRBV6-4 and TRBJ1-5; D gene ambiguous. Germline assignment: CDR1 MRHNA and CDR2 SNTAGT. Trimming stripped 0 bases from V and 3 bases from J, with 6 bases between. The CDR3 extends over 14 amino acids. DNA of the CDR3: TGTGCCAGCAGTGACTCTACAGACAATCAGCCCCAGCATTTT. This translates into CASSDSTDNQPQHF.

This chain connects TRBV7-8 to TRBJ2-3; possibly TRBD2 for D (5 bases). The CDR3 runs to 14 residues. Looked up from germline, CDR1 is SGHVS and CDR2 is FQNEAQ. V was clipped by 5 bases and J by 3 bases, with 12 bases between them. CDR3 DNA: TGTGCCAGCAGCCGTGGGAGTCGGACAGATACGCAGTATTTT. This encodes CASSRGSRTDTQYF.

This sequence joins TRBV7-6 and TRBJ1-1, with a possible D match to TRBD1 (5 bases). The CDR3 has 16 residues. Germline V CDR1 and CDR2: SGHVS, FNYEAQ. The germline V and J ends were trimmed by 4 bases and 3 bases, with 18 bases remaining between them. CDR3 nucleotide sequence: TGTGCCAGCAGCTCAAGGGGTCCGGGAGGGGACACTGAAGCTTTCTTT. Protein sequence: CASSSRGPGGDTEAFF.

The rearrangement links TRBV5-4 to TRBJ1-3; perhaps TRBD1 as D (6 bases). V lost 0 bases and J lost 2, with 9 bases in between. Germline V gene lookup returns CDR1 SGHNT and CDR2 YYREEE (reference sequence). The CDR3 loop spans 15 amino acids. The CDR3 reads CASSLGGQPGNTIYF. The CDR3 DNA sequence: TGTGCCAGCAGCTTGGGCGGACAGCCTGGAAACACCATATATTTT.

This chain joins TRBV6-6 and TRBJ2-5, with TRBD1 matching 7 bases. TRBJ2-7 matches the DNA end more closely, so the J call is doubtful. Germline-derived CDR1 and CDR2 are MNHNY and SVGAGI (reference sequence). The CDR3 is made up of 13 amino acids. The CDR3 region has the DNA TGTGCCAGCAGTAAGGGACAGTCCTACGAGCAGTACTTC. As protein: CASSKGQSYEQYF.

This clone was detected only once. The CDR3: CASSGPGVGAYEQYF. The CDR3 coding sequence is TGCGCCAGCAGCGGCCCGGGAGTAGGGGCCTACGAGCAGTACTTC. This sequence joins TRBV4-1 and TRBJ2-7; D perhaps matches TRBD2 (6 bases). Germline V lookup: CDR1 MGHRA, CDR2 YSYEKL. This CDR3 spans 15 amino acids. V gave up 5 bases and J gave up 2 bases, with 16 bases separating them.

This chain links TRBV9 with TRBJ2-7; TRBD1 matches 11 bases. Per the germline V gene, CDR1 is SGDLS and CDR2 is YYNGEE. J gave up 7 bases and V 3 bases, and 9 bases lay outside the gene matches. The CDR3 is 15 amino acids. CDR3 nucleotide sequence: TGTGCCAGCAGCGCCGCTGGACAGGGGGCGCGGGAGCAGTACTTC. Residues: CASSAAGQGAREQYF.

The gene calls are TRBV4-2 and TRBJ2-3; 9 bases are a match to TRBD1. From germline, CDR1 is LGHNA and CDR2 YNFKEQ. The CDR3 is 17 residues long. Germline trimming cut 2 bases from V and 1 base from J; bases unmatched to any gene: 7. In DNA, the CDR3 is TGTGCCAGCAGCCAACCGGACAGGGGCTTGGGCACAGATACGCAGTATTTT. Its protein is CASSQPDRGLGTDTQYF.

The CDR3: CAWSEGRELFF. CDR3 DNA sequence: TGTGCCTGGAGTGAGGGGAGGGAGCTGTTTTTT. The J gene is TRBJ2-2, the V gene TRBV30, with D perhaps matching TRBD1 (5 bases). V dropped 1 base and J dropped 9 bases, with 6 bases sitting between them. This CDR3 is built from 11 residues. The germline gives CDR1 GTSNPN, CDR2 SVGIG (reference sequence).

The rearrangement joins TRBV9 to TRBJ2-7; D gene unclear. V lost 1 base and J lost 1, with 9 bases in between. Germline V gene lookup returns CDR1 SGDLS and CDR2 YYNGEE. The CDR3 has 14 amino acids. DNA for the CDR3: TGTGCCAGCAGCGTAAACGCAGGTTCCTACGAGCAGTACTTC. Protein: CASSVNAGSYEQYF.

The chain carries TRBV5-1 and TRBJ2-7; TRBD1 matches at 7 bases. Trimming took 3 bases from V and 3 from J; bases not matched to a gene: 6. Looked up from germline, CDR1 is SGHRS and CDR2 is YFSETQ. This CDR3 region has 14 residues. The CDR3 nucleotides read TGCGCCAGCAGCTCAAGACAGGGAGTCTACGAGCAGTACTTC. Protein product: CASSSRQGVYEQYF.

The CDR3 DNA reads TGCGCCAGCAGCTTGGTGCAGCAAGAGACCCAGTACTTC. This gives the protein CASSLVQQETQYF. This rearrangement joins TRBV5-1 to TRBJ2-5; D unclear. CDR3 size: 13 residues. Germline lookup yields CDR1 SGHRS and CDR2 YFSETQ. V lost 0 bases and J 2 bases, leaving 5 bases between the germline ends.

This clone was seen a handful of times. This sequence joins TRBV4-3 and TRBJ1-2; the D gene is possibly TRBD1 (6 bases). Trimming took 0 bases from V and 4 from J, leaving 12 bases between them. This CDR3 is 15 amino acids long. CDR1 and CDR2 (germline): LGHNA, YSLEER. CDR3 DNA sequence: TGCGCCAGCAGCCAAGAATCTGACAGGCTCTATGGCTACACCTTC. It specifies CASSQESDRLYGYTF.

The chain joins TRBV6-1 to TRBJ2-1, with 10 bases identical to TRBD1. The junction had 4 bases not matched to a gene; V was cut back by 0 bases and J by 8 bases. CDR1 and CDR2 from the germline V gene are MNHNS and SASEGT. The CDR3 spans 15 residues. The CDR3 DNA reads TGTGCCAGCAGTGAAGCGGGGACAGGGGCCGATGAGCAGTTCTTC. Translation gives CASSEAGTGADEQFF.

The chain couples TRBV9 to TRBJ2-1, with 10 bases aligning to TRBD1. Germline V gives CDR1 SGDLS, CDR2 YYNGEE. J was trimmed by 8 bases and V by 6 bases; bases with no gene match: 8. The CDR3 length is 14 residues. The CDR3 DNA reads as TGTGCCAGCAATGACAGGGGGCGGGTCGATGAGCAGTTCTTC. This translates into CASNDRGRVDEQFF.

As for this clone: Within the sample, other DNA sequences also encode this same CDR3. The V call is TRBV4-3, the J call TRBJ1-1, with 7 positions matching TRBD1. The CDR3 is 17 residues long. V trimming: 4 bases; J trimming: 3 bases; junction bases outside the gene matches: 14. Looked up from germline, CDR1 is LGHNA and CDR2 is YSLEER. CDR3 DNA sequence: TGCGCCAGCAGCCTCGCCCTACTTACAGGGGATCACACTGAAGCTTTCTTT. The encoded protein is CASSLALLTGDHTEAFF.

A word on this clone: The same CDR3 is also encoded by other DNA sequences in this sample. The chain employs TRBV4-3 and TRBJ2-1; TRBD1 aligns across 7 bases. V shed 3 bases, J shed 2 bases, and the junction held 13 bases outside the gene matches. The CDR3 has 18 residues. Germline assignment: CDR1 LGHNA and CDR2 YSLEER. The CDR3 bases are TGCGCCAGCAGCCACCACCCCCCGGGACAGACTACCTACAATGAGCAGTTCTTC. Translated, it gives CASSHHPPGQTTYNEQFF.

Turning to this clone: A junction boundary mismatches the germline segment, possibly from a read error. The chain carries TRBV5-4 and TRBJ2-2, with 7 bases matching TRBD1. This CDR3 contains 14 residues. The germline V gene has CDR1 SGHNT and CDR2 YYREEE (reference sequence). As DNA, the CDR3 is TGTGCCAGCAGCCAGGGACAGAACCCCGGGGAGCTGTTTTTT. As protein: CASSQGQNPGELFF.

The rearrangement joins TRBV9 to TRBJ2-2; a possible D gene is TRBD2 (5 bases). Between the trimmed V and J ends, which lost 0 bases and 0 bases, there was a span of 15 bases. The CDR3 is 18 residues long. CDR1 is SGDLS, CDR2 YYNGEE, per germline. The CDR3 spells CASSVELWGASNTGELFF. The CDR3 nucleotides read TGTGCCAGCAGCGTAGAGTTGTGGGGAGCTTCGAACACCGGGGAGCTGTTTTTT.

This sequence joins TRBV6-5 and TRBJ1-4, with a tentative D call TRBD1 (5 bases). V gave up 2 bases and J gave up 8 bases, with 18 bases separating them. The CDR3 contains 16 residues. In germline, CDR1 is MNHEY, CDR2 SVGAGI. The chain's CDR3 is CASSYTGPRSGEKLFF. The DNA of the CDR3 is TGTGCCAGCAGTTACACAGGTCCACGTTCAGGCGAAAAACTGTTTTTT.

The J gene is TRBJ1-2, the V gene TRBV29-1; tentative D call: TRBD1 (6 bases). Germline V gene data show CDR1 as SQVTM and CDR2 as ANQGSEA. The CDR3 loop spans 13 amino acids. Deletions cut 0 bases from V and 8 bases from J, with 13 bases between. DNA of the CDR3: TGCAGCGTTGAAGAGGGGGCAACCGCCGGCTACACCTTC. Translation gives CSVEEGATAGYTF.

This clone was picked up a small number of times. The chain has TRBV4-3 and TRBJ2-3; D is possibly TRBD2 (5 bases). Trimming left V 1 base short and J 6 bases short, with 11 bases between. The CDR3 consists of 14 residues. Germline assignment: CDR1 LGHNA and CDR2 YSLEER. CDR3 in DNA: TGCGCCAGCAGCCAAGTCGGGGTGACGGATACGCAGTATTTT. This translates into CASSQVGVTDTQYF.

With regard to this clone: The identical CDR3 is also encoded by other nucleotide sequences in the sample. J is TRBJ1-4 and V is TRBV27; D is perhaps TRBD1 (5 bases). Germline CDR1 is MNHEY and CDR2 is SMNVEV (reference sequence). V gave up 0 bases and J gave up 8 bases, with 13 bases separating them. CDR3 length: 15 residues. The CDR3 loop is CASSLSNRFGEKLFF. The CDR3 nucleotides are TGTGCCAGCAGTTTATCGAACAGGTTCGGCGAAAAACTGTTTTTT.

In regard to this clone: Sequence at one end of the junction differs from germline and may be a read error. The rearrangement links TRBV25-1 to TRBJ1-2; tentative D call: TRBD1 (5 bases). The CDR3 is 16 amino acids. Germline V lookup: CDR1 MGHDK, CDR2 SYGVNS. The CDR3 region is CASSELGGMGTYGYTF. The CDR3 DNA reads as TGTGCCAGCAGCGAATTGGGAGGGATGGGGACCTATGGCTACACCTTC.

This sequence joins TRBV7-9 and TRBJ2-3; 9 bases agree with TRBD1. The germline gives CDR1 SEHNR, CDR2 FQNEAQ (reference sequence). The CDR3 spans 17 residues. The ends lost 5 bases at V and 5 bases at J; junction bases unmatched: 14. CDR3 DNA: TGTGCCAGCAGCGATCATACCCGGGACAGGGCCAGAGATACGCAGTATTTT. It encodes CASSDHTRDRARDTQYF. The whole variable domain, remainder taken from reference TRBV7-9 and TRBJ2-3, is DTGVSQNPRHKITKRGQNVTFRCDPISEHNRLYWYRQTLGQGPEFLTYFQNEAQLEKSRLLSDRFSAERPKGSFSTLEIQRTEQGDSAMYLCASSDHTRDRARDTQYFGPGTRLTVL.

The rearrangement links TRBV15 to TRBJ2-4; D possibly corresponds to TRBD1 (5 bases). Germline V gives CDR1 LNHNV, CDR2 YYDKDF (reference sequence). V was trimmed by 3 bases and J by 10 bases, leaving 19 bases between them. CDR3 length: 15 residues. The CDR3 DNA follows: TGTGCCACCAGCAGTCCTAGGGGAAGGGATGGTATTCAGTACTTC. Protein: CATSSPRGRDGIQYF.